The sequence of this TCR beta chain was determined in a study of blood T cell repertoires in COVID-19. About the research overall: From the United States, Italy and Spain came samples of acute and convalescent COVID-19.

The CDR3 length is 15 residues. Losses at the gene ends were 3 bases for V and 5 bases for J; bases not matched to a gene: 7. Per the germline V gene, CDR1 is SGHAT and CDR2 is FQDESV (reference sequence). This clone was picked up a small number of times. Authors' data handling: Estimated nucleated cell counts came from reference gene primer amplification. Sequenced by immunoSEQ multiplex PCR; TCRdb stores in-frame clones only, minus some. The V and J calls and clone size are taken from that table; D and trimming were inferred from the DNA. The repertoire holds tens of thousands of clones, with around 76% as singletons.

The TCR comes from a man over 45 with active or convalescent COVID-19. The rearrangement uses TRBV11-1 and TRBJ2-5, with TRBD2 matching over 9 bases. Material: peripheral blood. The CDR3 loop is CASSLGLAGRETQYF. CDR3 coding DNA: TGTGCCAGCAGCTTGGGCCTAGCGGGGAGGGAGACCCAGTACTTC.